This is a list of T cell receptor beta chains from one sample in a study of cytomegalovirus exposure and HLA in healthy donors. Sequenced by immunoSEQ multiplex PCR; TCRdb stores in-frame clones only, minus some. The sample has about 150,000 clones, about 64% seen once. The source material was PBMCs. Receptors originate from a woman aged 55-70 years in good health and CMV-seropositive. Both conserved end residues are trimmed from each CDR3. D genes are given only for firm matches.

>TRBJ2-2|TRBV4-1|-
ASSQVVRGTGELF
>-|TRBV4-2|TRBD2
ASSQDLAGAFNEQY
>TRBJ2-5|TRBV11-2|TRBD2
ASSVLSGRGETQY
>TRBJ1-1|TRBV7-3|-
ASSSQGSTEAF
>TRBJ2-7|TRBV6-6|TRBD2
ASSYGGRPAYEQY
>TRBJ1-2|TRBV27|TRBD1
ASSPKGADGGGVDGYT
>TRBJ2-5|TRBV6-5|-
ASSYGSGQY
>TRBJ1-3|TRBV5-1|-
ASSLAGDGNTIY
>TRBJ1-4|TRBV30|TRBD1
AWSMGQSSSEKLF
>TRBJ2-7|TRBV18|TRBD1
ASSPTTGTSREQY
>TRBJ1-6|TRBV6-5|TRBD1
ASKPGQVNSPLH
>TRBJ2-7|TRBV5-1|-
ASSQEGEQY
>TRBJ2-1|TRBV19|TRBD2
ASSIAGGRQF
>TRBJ2-7|TRBV9|TRBD2
ASSASGRASEQY
>TRBJ1-2|TRBV19|-
ASSLERSSNYGYT
>TRBJ2-7|TRBV21-1|-
ASSSYRGYEQY
>TRBJ1-1|TRBV18|-
ASSPTGSTEAF
>TRBJ1-1|TRBV12-5|TRBD1
ASGSSDRDKVEAF
>TRBJ2-3|TRBV19|TRBD2
ASSTDILAGSDTQY
>TRBJ1-2|TRBV4-1|-
ASSQPQRSPNYGYT
>TRBJ2-2|TRBV28|-
ATQGANQNFGELF
>TRBJ2-2|TRBV2|-
ASNRENTGELF
>TRBJ2-5|TRBV4-2|-
ASSQDRGLREETQY
>TRBJ1-5|TRBV4-3|-
ASSQGRGYPQH
>TRBJ1-1|TRBV9|-
ASSVGGLSTEAF
>TRBJ2-7|TRBV19|TRBD1
ASSSRTGEGEQY
>TRBJ2-2|TRBV15|-
ATSRRGFSGELF